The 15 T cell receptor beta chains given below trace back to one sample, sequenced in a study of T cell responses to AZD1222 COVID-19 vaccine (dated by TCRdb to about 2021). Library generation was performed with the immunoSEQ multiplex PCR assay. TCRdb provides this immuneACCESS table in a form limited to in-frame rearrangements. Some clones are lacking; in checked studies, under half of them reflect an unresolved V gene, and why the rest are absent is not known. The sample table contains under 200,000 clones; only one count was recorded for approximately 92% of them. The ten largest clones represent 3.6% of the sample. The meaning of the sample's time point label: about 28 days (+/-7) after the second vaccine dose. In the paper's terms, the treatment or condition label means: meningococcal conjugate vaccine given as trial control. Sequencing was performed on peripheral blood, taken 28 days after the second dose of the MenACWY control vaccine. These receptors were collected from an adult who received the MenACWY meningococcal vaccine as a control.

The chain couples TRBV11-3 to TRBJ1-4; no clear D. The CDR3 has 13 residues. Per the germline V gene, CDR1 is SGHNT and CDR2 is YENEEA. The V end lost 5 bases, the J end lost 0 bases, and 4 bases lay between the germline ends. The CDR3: CASSRSTNEKLFF. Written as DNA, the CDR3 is TGTGCCAGCAGCCGGTCAACTAATGAAAAACTGTTTTTT.

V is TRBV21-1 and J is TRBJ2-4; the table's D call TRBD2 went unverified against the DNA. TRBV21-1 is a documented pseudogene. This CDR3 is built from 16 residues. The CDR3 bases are TGTGCCAGCAGCAAAGGGGAGGAAGCAAGGGGCAACATTCAGTACTTC. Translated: CASSKGEEARGNIQYF.

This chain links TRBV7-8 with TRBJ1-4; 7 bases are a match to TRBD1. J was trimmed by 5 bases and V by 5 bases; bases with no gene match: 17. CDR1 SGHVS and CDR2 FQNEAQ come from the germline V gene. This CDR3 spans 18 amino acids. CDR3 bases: TGTGCCAGCAGCGTCGGAAGACCTAGGGGGCGCAGGAATGAAAAACTGTTTTTT. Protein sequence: CASSVGRPRGRRNEKLFF.

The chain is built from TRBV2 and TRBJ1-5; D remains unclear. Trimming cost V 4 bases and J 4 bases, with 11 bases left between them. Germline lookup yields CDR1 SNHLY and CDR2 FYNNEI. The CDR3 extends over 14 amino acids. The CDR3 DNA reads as TGTGCCAGCAGTGTAAGTCGGAATAATCAGCCCCAGCATTTT. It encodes CASSVSRNNQPQHF.

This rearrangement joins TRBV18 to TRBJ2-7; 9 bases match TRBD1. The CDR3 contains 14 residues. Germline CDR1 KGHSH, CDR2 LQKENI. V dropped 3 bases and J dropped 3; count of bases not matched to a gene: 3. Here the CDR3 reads CASSPGTGNYEQYF. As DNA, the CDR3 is TGTGCCAGCTCACCCGGGACAGGGAACTACGAGCAGTACTTC.

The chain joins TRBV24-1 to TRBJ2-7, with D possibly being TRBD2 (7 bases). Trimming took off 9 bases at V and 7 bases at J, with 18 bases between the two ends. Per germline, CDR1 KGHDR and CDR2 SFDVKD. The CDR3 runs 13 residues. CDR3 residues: CATGPGGVKEQYF. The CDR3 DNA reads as TGTGCCACCGGGCCGGGGGGCGTAAAAGAGCAGTACTTC.

The CDR3 bases are TGTGCCAGCAGCCCGGGCTATAGCAATCAGCCCCAGCATTTT. Its translation: CASSPGYSNQPQHF. The V call is TRBV27, the J call TRBJ1-5; no firm D call. V was trimmed by 6 bases and J by 0 bases, leaving 9 bases between them. This CDR3 is 14 amino acids long. Per germline, CDR1 MNHEY and CDR2 SMNVEV (reference sequence).

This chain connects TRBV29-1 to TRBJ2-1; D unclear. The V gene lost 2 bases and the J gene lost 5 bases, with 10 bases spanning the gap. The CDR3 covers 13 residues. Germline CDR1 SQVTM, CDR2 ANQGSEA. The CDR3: CSVESWAHNEQFF. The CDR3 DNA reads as TGCAGCGTTGAAAGTTGGGCACACAATGAGCAGTTCTTC.

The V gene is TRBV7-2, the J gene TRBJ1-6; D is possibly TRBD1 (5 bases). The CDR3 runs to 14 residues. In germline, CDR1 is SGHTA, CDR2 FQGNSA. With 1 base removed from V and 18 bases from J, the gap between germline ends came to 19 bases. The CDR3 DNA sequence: TGTGCCAGCAGCTTAGATTACGGCGGGGCCCTTTACCACTTT. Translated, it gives CASSLDYGGALYHF.

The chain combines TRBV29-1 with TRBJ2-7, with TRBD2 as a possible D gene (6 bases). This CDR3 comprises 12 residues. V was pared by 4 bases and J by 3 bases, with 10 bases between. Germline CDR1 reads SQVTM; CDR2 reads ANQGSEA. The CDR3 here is CSVALGSYEQYF. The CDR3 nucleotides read TGCAGCGTTGCTCTCGGGAGCTACGAGCAGTACTTC.

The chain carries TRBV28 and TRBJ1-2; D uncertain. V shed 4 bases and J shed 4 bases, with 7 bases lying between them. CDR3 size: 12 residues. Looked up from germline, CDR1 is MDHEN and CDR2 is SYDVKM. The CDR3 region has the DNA TGTGCCAGCAGTTCCAGCCGCTATGGCTACACCTTC. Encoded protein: CASSSSRYGYTF.

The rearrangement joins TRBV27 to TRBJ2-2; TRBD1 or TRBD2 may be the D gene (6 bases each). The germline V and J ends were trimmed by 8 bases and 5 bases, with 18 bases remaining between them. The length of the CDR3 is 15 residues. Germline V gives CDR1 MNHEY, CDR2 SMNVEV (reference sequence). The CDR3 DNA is TGTGCCAGCCGAGGGGGGAGTTTGTGGACCGGGGAGCTGTTTTTT. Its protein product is CASRGGSLWTGELFF.

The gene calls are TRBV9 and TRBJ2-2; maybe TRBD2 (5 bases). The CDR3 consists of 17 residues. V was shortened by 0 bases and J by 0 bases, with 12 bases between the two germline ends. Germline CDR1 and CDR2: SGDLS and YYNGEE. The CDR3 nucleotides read TGTGCCAGCAGCGTAGAAGTTAGCGCTACGAACACCGGGGAGCTGTTTTTT. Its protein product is CASSVEVSATNTGELFF.

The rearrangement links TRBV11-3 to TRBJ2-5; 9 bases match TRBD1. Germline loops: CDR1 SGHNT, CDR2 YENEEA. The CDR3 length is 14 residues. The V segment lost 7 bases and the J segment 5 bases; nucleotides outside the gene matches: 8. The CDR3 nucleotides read TGTGCCAGCACCACTAACAGGGGGCGGGAGACCCAGTACTTC. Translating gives CASTTNRGRETQYF.

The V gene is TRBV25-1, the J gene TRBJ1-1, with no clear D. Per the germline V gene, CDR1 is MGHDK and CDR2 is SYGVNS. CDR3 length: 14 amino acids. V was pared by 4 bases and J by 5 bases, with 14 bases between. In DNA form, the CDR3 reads TGTGCCAGCAGTGGGTCGGGCGGGTATACTGAAGCTTTCTTT. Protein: CASSGSGGYTEAFF.